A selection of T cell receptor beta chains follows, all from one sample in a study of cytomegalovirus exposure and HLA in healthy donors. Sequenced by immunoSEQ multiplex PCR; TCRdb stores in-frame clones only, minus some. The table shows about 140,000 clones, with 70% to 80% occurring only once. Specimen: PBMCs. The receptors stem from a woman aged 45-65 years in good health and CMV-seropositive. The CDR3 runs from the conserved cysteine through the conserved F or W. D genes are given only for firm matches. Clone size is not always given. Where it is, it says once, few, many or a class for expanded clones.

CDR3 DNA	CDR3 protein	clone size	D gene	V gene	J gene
TGCGCCAGCAGCCTTGAGGGCACCGGGGAGCTGTTTTTT	CASSLEGTGELFF	.	.	TRBV5-1	TRBJ2-2
TGTGCCAGTAGAGGGCAGCCCGGTGATCCCCTCCACTTT	CASRGQPGDPLHF	.	.	TRBV7-6	TRBJ1-6
TGTGCCATCTCGGGGGGCCGTAGCAATCAGCCCCAGCATTTT	CAISGGRSNQPQHF	.	.	TRBV27	TRBJ1-5
TGTGCCAGCAGTTTACGAGGGAATCAGCCCCAGCATTTT	CASSLRGNQPQHF	.	.	TRBV27	TRBJ1-5
TGTGCCAGCTCACCCGGACAGGGGACAACCTACGAGCAGTACTTC	CASSPGQGTTYEQYF	.	TRBD1	TRBV18	TRBJ2-7
TGTGCCAGCAGTTCCGTGGCATTTTCGAACACTGAAGCTTTCTTT	CASSSVAFSNTEAFF	.	.	TRBV6-6	TRBJ1-1
TGTGCCAGCAGACAAGATAGGGACAGGGGCCCCGAGCAGTACTTC	CASRQDRDRGPEQYF	.	TRBD1	TRBV6-6	TRBJ2-7
TGTGCCAGCAGTCAGAGGGTGGACGGCGGCTACACCTTC	CASSQRVDGGYTF	.	.	TRBV28	TRBJ1-2
TGTGCCAGCAGCTTAGATGCCGGACAGCTTGGCTACACCTTC	CASSLDAGQLGYTF	.	.	TRBV5-4	TRBJ1-2
TGTGCCATCACTCCGGGACAGGGCCCCTACAATGAGCAGTTCTTC	CAITPGQGPYNEQFF	once	TRBD1	TRBV10-3	TRBJ2-1
TGTGCTAGTGGTTCAACCCCCGCCACAGAGAACTATGGCTACACCTTC	CASGSTPATENYGYTF	.	.	TRBV12-5	TRBJ1-2
TGTGCCTGGAATAGGGGTCCTACGCAGTATTTT	CAWNRGPTQYF	.	.	TRBV30	TRBJ2-3
TGTGCTAGCAGCCAGGGGACGGTTTATGAGCAGTTCTTC	CASSQGTVYEQFF	.	.	TRBV7-7	TRBJ2-1
TGTGCCACTACAATACAGGGAGAGAATTCACCCCTCCACTTT	CATTIQGENSPLHF	.	.	TRBV10-3	TRBJ1-6
TGTGCCAGCTCACGATCGGGCCTGGGAGATCAGCCCCAGCATTTT	CASSRSGLGDQPQHF	once	.	TRBV18	TRBJ1-5
TGTGCCAGCAGCGATCCGATACCGGCCTACGAGCAGTACTTC	CASSDPIPAYEQYF	.	.	TRBV7-2	TRBJ2-7
TGTGCCAGCAGACTCGGGGGGAACCAAGAGACCCAGTACTTC	CASRLGGNQETQYF	.	TRBD2	TRBV28	TRBJ2-5
TGTGCCAGCAGCCAAACTAGCGGGGTGTCCTACGAGCAGTACTTC	CASSQTSGVSYEQYF	.	TRBD2	TRBV14	TRBJ2-7
TGTGCCAGCCTTGACTTGAACACCGGGGAGCTGTTTTTT	CASLDLNTGELFF	.	.	TRBV6-1	TRBJ2-2
TGTGCCAGCAGCGGAAACGGGGATCAGCCCCAGCATTTT	CASSGNGDQPQHF	.	.	TRBV7-9	TRBJ1-5
TGCGCCAGCAGCTTGGGCCTAGCGACAGATACGCAGTATTTT	CASSLGLATDTQYF	.	.	TRBV5-1	TRBJ2-3
TGTGCCAGCAGCCGTCGCGGGGGCTATGGCTACACCTTC	CASSRRGGYGYTF	.	.	TRBV14	TRBJ1-2
TGCGCCAGCAGCTTAGTATTACAGGGGGGGAATGAGCAGTTCTTC	CASSLVLQGGNEQFF	few	.	TRBV5-1	TRBJ2-1
TGTGCCAGCAGCTTCAGAACAACCTCCTACGAGCAGTACTTC	CASSFRTTSYEQYF	.	.	TRBV11-2	TRBJ2-7
TGCGCCAGCAGCTTGGGTGGGTGGACGGGGAATGAGCAGTTCTTC	CASSLGGWTGNEQFF	.	.	TRBV5-1	TRBJ2-1
TGTGCTAGCAGCCTTGATCGGAGCACAGATACGCAGTATTTT	CASSLDRSTDTQYF	once	.	TRBV7-7	TRBJ2-3
TGCGCCAGCAGCCAACAGGGACAAAGCACTGAAGCTTTCTTT	CASSQQGQSTEAFF	.	.	TRBV5-1	TRBJ1-1
TGTGCCAGCAGCCGCCGAGTTAATGGTTTCACCGGGGAGCTGTTTTTT	CASSRRVNGFTGELFF	.	.	TRBV7-3	TRBJ2-2
TGTGCCAGCAGCAAACTAGGCCAAGAGACCCAGTACTTC	CASSKLGQETQYF	.	.	TRBV7-3	TRBJ2-5
TGCGCCAGCATTAGGACAGGGGCAAGTGAAAAACTGTTTTTT	CASIRTGASEKLFF	.	TRBD1	TRBV10-1	TRBJ1-4
TGTGCCAGCAGTTACAACCAGGCCGGCGAGCAGTACTTC	CASSYNQAGEQYF	.	.	TRBV6-5	TRBJ2-7
TGTGCCAGCAGTTCGTCCGATAGCTCCTACAATGAGCAGTTCTTC	CASSSSDSSYNEQFF	.	.	TRBV28	TRBJ2-1
TGCGCCAGCAGCCAAGACCCTATGGGCCTTACGAACACCGGGGAGCTGTTTTTT	CASSQDPMGLTNTGELFF	.	.	TRBV4-3	TRBJ2-2
TGCGCCAGCAGCTTGGAGGGGGGGGCGACCGGGGAGCTGTTTTTT	CASSLEGGATGELFF	few	.	TRBV5-1	TRBJ2-2
TGTGCCAGCAGCGGACATGCAGGGATGAATTCACCCCTCCACTTT	CASSGHAGMNSPLHF	.	.	TRBV9	TRBJ1-6
TGTGCCAGCAGCGCGGGACAGGGGAGGAACGAGCAGTACTTC	CASSAGQGRNEQYF	few	TRBD1	TRBV9	TRBJ2-7
TGTGCCAGCAGCCGGACAGGGGCTAGAGGCGAGCAGTACTTC	CASSRTGARGEQYF	.	TRBD1	TRBV6-1	TRBJ2-7
TGTGCCAGCAGTGACCCCGCGGGCACCTACGAGCAGTACTTC	CASSDPAGTYEQYF	few	.	TRBV25-1	TRBJ2-7
TGTGCCAGCAGCTTAGGGCGTTCGAACACCGGGGAGCTGTTTTTT	CASSLGRSNTGELFF	.	.	TRBV7-3	TRBJ2-2
TGTGCCAGCAGTTTAAGCGTCCTACTCTCCTACAATGAGCAGTTCTTC	CASSLSVLLSYNEQFF	.	.	TRBV28	TRBJ2-1
TGTGCCAGCAGCTCGGACAGGGGCCGCGAGCAGTACTTC	CASSSDRGREQYF	.	TRBD1	TRBV5-4	TRBJ2-7
TGTGCCAGCGCCTGGGGCCAGACCTACGAGCAGTACTTC	CASAWGQTYEQYF	.	.	TRBV6-6	TRBJ2-7
TGCGCCAGCAGCTTGGTGGCAGGAACTAATGAAAAACTGTTTTTT	CASSLVAGTNEKLFF	.	.	TRBV5-1	TRBJ1-4
TGTGCCAGCAGCTTACGCGGGGGGCCTAGCACCGGGGAGCTGTTTTTT	CASSLRGGPSTGELFF	few	TRBD2	TRBV7-9	TRBJ2-2
TGTGCCATCAGTGCCGACGGGGACACTGAAGCTTTCTTT	CAISADGDTEAFF	.	.	TRBV10-3	TRBJ1-1
TGCGCCAGCAGCCAGGGACAGGGCGGCCATGGCTACACCTTC	CASSQGQGGHGYTF	.	TRBD1	TRBV5-1	TRBJ1-2
TGTGCCAGTAGTCTCTGGACAGATTCCTATGGCTACACCTTC	CASSLWTDSYGYTF	few	.	TRBV19	TRBJ1-2
TGTGCCAGTAGTATAGCAGGGGCTGGCTATTCACCCCTCCACTTT	CASSIAGAGYSPLHF	.	.	TRBV19	TRBJ1-6
TGCGCCAGCAGCTGGGACAGGTCCTACGAGCAGTACTTC	CASSWDRSYEQYF	.	TRBD1	TRBV5-1	TRBJ2-7
TGTGCCAGCAGTCAATCGACAGGGTTCACTGAAGCTTTCTTT	CASSQSTGFTEAFF	few	TRBD1	TRBV6-5	TRBJ1-1
TGTGCCAGCAGTTTGAACAGAAACACCGGGGAGCTGTTTTTT	CASSLNRNTGELFF	.	.	TRBV6-5	TRBJ2-2
TGTGCCAGCAGCCAAACTACGGGAAACATTCAGTACTTC	CASSQTTGNIQYF	.	.	TRBV7-9	TRBJ2-4
TGTGCCACCAGCAGAGATCAGACACCCGGGGAGCTGTTTTTT	CATSRDQTPGELFF	.	.	TRBV15	TRBJ2-2
TGTGCCAGCAGCTACCTAGCGGGGGTCGGGTACGAGCAGTACTTC	CASSYLAGVGYEQYF	once	TRBD2	TRBV5-8	TRBJ2-7
TGTGCCACCCCGGGACAGGGCGGCACAGATACGCAGTATTTT	CATPGQGGTDTQYF	.	TRBD1	TRBV6-1	TRBJ2-3
TGTGCTAGTGGTTTGGTTTGGGACTCCCTGGGCGAGCAGTACTTC	CASGLVWDSLGEQYF	.	.	TRBV12-5	TRBJ2-7
TGTGCCAGCAGCTTAATTACGGGGAATCAGCCCCAGCATTTT	CASSLITGNQPQHF	.	.	TRBV7-2	TRBJ1-5